These 16 T cell receptor beta chains were sequenced from one sample in a study of cytomegalovirus exposure and HLA in healthy donors. TCRdb keeps only in-frame clones here, not all; method: immunoSEQ multiplex PCR. Here the sample spans some 130,000 clones, 94% being singletons. Source material: PBMCs. Receptor source: a man between 18 and 29 years old in good health and CMV-seropositive.

The chain is built from TRBV4-1 and TRBJ1-5, with D perhaps matching TRBD1 (6 bases). V was shortened by 0 bases and J by 5 bases, with 11 bases between the two germline ends. The CDR3 totals 15 residues. Germline V gives CDR1 MGHRA, CDR2 YSYEKL. The CDR3 here is CASSQETGGHQPQHF. CDR3 nucleotides: TGCGCCAGCAGCCAAGAAACTGGGGGCCATCAGCCCCAGCATTTT.

V is TRBV30 and J is TRBJ2-5, with TRBD2 matching 12 bases. CDR1 is GTSNPN and CDR2 is SVGIG in the germline V gene (reference sequence). V lost 4 bases and J lost 9; bases outside the gene matches: 6. The CDR3 is 13 residues long. The CDR3 sequence is CAWTGLAGLAQYF. DNA of the CDR3: TGTGCCTGGACCGGACTAGCGGGGTTGGCCCAGTACTTC.

V gene TRBV19 combines with J gene TRBJ2-7; D possibly corresponds to TRBD1 (6 bases). There are 15 residues in the CDR3. Looked up from germline, CDR1 is LNHDA and CDR2 is SQIVND (reference sequence). Trimming removed 4 bases at V and 2 bases at J, with 15 bases between. CDR3 nucleotide sequence: TGTGCCAGTAGTAGGAGTAGGGACACGACCTACGAGCAGTACTTC. Translating it yields CASSRSRDTTYEQYF.

This clone showed up just once. This chain connects TRBV10-3 to TRBJ1-4, with 7 bases lining up with TRBD1. Germline assignment: CDR1 ENHRY and CDR2 SYGVKD. This CDR3 is built from 15 residues. Trimming cost V 2 bases and J 8 bases; bases outside gene matches: 8. CDR3 nucleotides: TGTGCCATCAGTGAGAAAAGGGGACAGCGCGAAAAACTGTTTTTT. Its protein is CAISEKRGQREKLFF.

The chain joins TRBV6-1 to TRBJ2-3; 7 bases match TRBD1. CDR1 MNHNS and CDR2 SASEGT come from the germline V gene. CDR3 length equals 17 residues. J was trimmed by 5 bases and V by 2 bases; bases with no gene match: 13. The CDR3 DNA reads as TGTGCCAGCAGTGAAAGCCCCAGTCAGGGGGTTGGAGATACGCAGTATTTT. It translates to CASSESPSQGVGDTQYF.

V is TRBV5-8 and J is TRBJ1-1; 9 nucleotides line up with TRBD1. With V trimmed by 3 bases and J by 4 bases, 7 bases remained unmatched. There are 15 residues in the CDR3. Looked up from germline, CDR1 is SGHTS and CDR2 is YDEGEE. The CDR3 reads CASSWKMTGGTEAFF. In DNA, the CDR3 is TGTGCCAGCAGCTGGAAGATGACAGGGGGCACTGAAGCTTTCTTT.

CDR3 loop: CASSLDRETQYF. The CDR3 DNA is TGTGCCAGCAGCTTAGATCGTGAGACCCAGTACTTC. The chain combines TRBV11-2 with TRBJ2-5; D is ambiguous. CDR1 and CDR2 from the germline V gene are SGHAT and FQNNGV. This CDR3 spans 12 amino acids. V was shortened by 0 bases and J by 5 bases, with 4 bases between the two germline ends.

This rearrangement joins TRBV6-4 to TRBJ2-3; perhaps TRBD2 as D (5 bases). The CDR3 loop spans 17 amino acids. V was shortened by 0 bases and J by 3 bases, with 16 bases between the two germline ends. Germline V CDR1 and CDR2: MRHNA, SNTAGT. CDR3 sequence: CASSDSVLGGTTDTQYF. DNA for the CDR3: TGTGCCAGCAGTGACTCGGTACTAGGAGGAACTACAGATACGCAGTATTTT.

The genes are TRBV28 and TRBJ2-7, with 8 bases lining up with TRBD2. Trimming cost V 6 bases and J 3 bases; bases outside gene matches: 16. This CDR3 has 17 amino acids. The germline gives CDR1 MDHEN, CDR2 SYDVKM. The CDR3 reads CASSLRPSAGGLYEQYF. The DNA of the CDR3 is TGTGCCAGCAGCCTACGACCTTCCGCGGGGGGCCTCTACGAGCAGTACTTC.

The chain combines TRBV29-1 with TRBJ2-3; 10 nucleotides match TRBD2. With 4 bases clipped from V and 3 bases from J, the junction kept 7 bases outside the gene matches. Germline lookup yields CDR1 SQVTM and CDR2 ANQGSEA. The length of the CDR3 is 15 residues. DNA for the CDR3: TGCAGCGTTGCGTCTAGCGGGGGACGTACAGATACGCAGTATTTT. This gives the protein CSVASSGGRTDTQYF.

This clone has just one count. This chain uses TRBV28 with TRBJ2-6, with a tentative D call TRBD2 (6 bases). V was pared by 3 bases and J by 10 bases, with 10 bases between. Germline CDR1 and CDR2: MDHEN and SYDVKM. The CDR3 is 13 residues long. CDR3: CASSLTAGNVLTF. In DNA, the CDR3 is TGTGCCAGCAGTTTGACGGCGGGGAACGTCCTGACTTTC.

This chain connects TRBV2 to TRBJ2-2, with D uncertain. The CDR3 consists of 15 residues. V lost 1 base, J lost 6 bases, and 12 bases lay in between. CDR1 SNHLY and CDR2 FYNNEI come from the germline V gene. CDR3 loop: CASSEEQSPSGELFF. The DNA of the CDR3 is TGTGCCAGCAGTGAAGAACAGTCCCCGTCCGGGGAGCTGTTTTTT.

The chain uses TRBV6-6 and TRBJ2-7, with D possibly TRBD2 on 6 matching bases. Germline V gene lookup returns CDR1 MNHNY and CDR2 SVGAGI (reference sequence). Trimming removed 2 bases from V and 5 bases from J, with 16 bases in between. CDR3 length equals 15 residues. This CDR3 reads CASSYPQRVGDEQYF. The CDR3 nucleotides are TGTGCCAGCAGTTACCCCCAGCGGGTCGGGGACGAGCAGTACTTC.

The rearrangement uses TRBV5-8 and TRBJ1-5; 7 bases map to TRBD1. This CDR3 is 13 amino acids long. Germline loops: CDR1 SGHTS, CDR2 YDEGEE. V trimming: 3 bases; J trimming: 6 bases; junction bases outside the gene matches: 3. CDR3 sequence: CASSWTGAQPQHF. CDR3 coding DNA: TGTGCCAGCAGCTGGACAGGTGCTCAGCCCCAGCATTTT.

The chain joins TRBV7-9 to TRBJ2-7; 10 nucleotides align to TRBD1. CDR3 length: 16 amino acids. CDR1 and CDR2 (germline): SEHNR, FQNEAQ (reference sequence). V shed 1 base and J 3 bases; nucleotides not matched to a gene: 6. The CDR3 loop is CASSLDSGTGVYEQYF. DNA for the CDR3: TGTGCCAGCAGCTTAGACTCCGGGACAGGGGTCTACGAGCAGTACTTC.

The J gene is TRBJ2-5, the V gene TRBV6-5, with a weak D call TRBD2 (5 bases). CDR3 length equals 14 residues. V was cut by 2 bases and J by 5 bases, with 12 bases left in between. The germline gives CDR1 MNHEY, CDR2 SVGAGI. The CDR3 DNA reads TGTGCCAGCAGTTACGGCGCGGGTTTGGAGACCCAGTACTTC. It is translated as CASSYGAGLETQYF.